The 24 T cell receptor beta chains below come from one sample, sequenced in a study of T cell clones after liver transplantation. Some clones are missing from TCRdb's copy, which holds only in-frame ones; the method was immunoSEQ multiplex PCR. Of 70,000 to 95,000 clones in the sample, around four fifths are singletons; the top ten hold roughly 2.8%. The sample consisted of CD4+ T cells from blood, taken at the 22-month timepoint. The receptors stem from a human patient who received a liver transplant. Some T cells may be the graft donor's.

The chain links TRBV11-2 to TRBJ2-5; no firm D call. This CDR3 has 14 amino acids. Trimming took 5 bases from V and 7 from J, leaving 17 bases between them. Germline-derived CDR1 and CDR2 are SGHAT and FQNNGV. CDR3 sequence reads: CASSPGLNGRTQYF. The CDR3 coding sequence is TGTGCCAGCAGCCCAGGCCTTAATGGGCGGACCCAGTACTTC.

This clone was counted once. The gene calls are TRBV10-3 and TRBJ1-5; a weak D match, TRBD1 (6 bases). This CDR3 is built from 14 residues. V shed 6 bases and J shed 11 bases, with 20 bases lying between them. In germline, CDR1 is ENHRY, CDR2 SYGVKD. CDR3 in amino acids: CAISGTNEILTQHF. CDR3 in DNA: TGTGCCATCAGCGGGACAAATGAAATTTTAACCCAGCATTTT.

This clone showed up just a few times. This chain uses TRBV29-1 with TRBJ1-2; 9 nucleotides agree with TRBD1. The CDR3 is made up of 14 amino acids. Germline V gives CDR1 SQVTM, CDR2 ANQGSEA. V was clipped by 6 bases and J by 8 bases; unmatched bases: 13. Written as DNA, the CDR3 is TGCAGCGTCAGCCCCGGGACAGGGAACGAAGGCTACACCTTC. This codes for CSVSPGTGNEGYTF.

DNA for the CDR3: TGTGCCAGCAGCTTAGGGGCGTACCAAGAGACCCAGTACTTC. As protein: CASSLGAYQETQYF. This chain links TRBV7-2 with TRBJ2-5; no firm D call. Per germline, CDR1 SGHTA and CDR2 FQGNSA. Trimming left V 1 base short and J 0 bases short, with 6 bases between. The CDR3 covers 14 residues.

The J gene is TRBJ1-5, the V gene TRBV5-5, with D perhaps matching TRBD1 (5 bases). CDR1 and CDR2 (germline): SGHKS, YYEKEE (reference sequence). V dropped 4 bases and J dropped 7 bases, with 21 bases sitting between them. The CDR3 contains 16 residues. The CDR3 sequence: CASSNYAGTSKQPQHF. In DNA form, the CDR3 reads TGTGCCAGCAGCAACTATGCCGGGACGTCTAAACAGCCCCAGCATTTT.

The rearrangement uses TRBV28 and TRBJ2-7, with 7 positions matching TRBD1. After removal of 11 bases from V and 3 bases from J, the junction contained 13 bases not matched to a gene. This CDR3 is built from 14 residues. Germline-derived CDR1 and CDR2 are MDHEN and SYDVKM. In DNA, the CDR3 is TGTGCCTCTAGTGGTTACAGGGGCCTCTACGAGCAGTACTTC. Residues: CASSGYRGLYEQYF.

The chain is built from TRBV14 and TRBJ2-7; D perhaps matches TRBD1 (5 bases). The CDR3 sequence is 15 residues long. Looked up from germline, CDR1 is SGHDN and CDR2 is FVKESK. The V and J ends lost 1 base and 5 bases respectively, with 15 bases between them. As DNA, the CDR3 is TGTGCCAGCAGCCAAGCGTTCAGGGTACTCAACGAGCAGTACTTC. This translates into CASSQAFRVLNEQYF.

The chain couples TRBV19 to TRBJ1-5; D unclear. This CDR3 is 13 amino acids long. Trimming took 7 bases from V and 7 from J, leaving 14 bases between them. Germline CDR1 reads LNHDA; CDR2 reads SQIVND (reference sequence). CDR3 bases: TGTGCCAGTAAAAAGGGTGCGGACCAGCCCCAGCATTTT. Encoded protein: CASKKGADQPQHF.

The rearrangement uses TRBV28 and TRBJ2-3; TRBD1 is a possible D gene (5 bases). Germline V gives CDR1 MDHEN, CDR2 SYDVKM. V was trimmed by 7 bases and J by 1 base, leaving 9 bases between them. This CDR3 comprises 13 residues. CDR3 nucleotides: TGTGCCAGCACGGAAGGGGGCACAGATACGCAGTATTTT. Translated, it gives CASTEGGTDTQYF.

This chain links TRBV30 with TRBJ2-3; D unclear. Germline values: CDR1 GTSNPN, CDR2 SVGIG (reference sequence). The CDR3 runs 14 residues. Trimming took 0 bases from V and 1 from J, leaving 8 bases between them. CDR3 region: CAWSVFGGTDTQYF. The CDR3, as DNA: TGTGCCTGGAGTGTATTTGGGGGCACAGATACGCAGTATTTT.

V usage is TRBV27 and J usage is TRBJ1-2; 8 bases agree with TRBD1. V lost 6 bases and J lost 2; bases outside the gene matches: 8. In germline, CDR1 is MNHEY, CDR2 SMNVEV (reference sequence). The CDR3 is 15 residues long. For the CDR3, the DNA is TGTGCCAGCAGCCGGACAGGGCGAACCAACTATGGCTACACCTTC. Its translation is CASSRTGRTNYGYTF.

The CDR3 coding sequence is TGTGCCTGGAAATTCGGCGGGGCACCCTACAATGAGCAGTTCTTC. Translating gives CAWKFGGAPYNEQFF. J is TRBJ2-1 and V is TRBV30, with D possibly being TRBD2 (6 bases). V was clipped by 4 bases and J by 2 bases, with 15 bases between them. In germline, CDR1 is GTSNPN, CDR2 SVGIG (reference sequence). There are 15 residues in the CDR3.

CDR3 coding DNA: TGTGCCAGCTCATTGGTAACTACCAGGAGGGAGACCCAGTACTTC. Translated, it gives CASSLVTTRRETQYF. This chain links TRBV7-2 with TRBJ2-5; possible D gene TRBD2, 5 bases. The CDR3 covers 15 residues. From germline, CDR1 is SGHTA and CDR2 FQGNSA. Between the trimmed V and J ends, which lost 8 bases and 5 bases, there was a span of 21 bases.

This chain uses TRBV10-3 with TRBJ1-2; tentative D call: TRBD1 (5 bases). CDR1 is ENHRY, CDR2 SYGVKD, per germline. This CDR3 is built from 14 residues. The V and J ends lost 3 bases and 4 bases respectively, with 12 bases between them. The CDR3 coding sequence is TGTGCCATCAGTGACCAGGGATTGGGCTATGGCTACACCTTC. It codes for CAISDQGLGYGYTF.

This clone was seen ten or more times. The chain recombines TRBV11-2 with TRBJ1-4; D not resolved. Germline V gene data show CDR1 as SGHAT and CDR2 as FQNNGV. Trimming took off 0 bases at V and 7 bases at J, with 12 bases between the two ends. The CDR3 runs 15 residues. The CDR3 nucleotides are TGTGCCAGCAGCTTAGAGTCCCTCGGGAGTGAAAAACTGTTTTTT. As protein: CASSLESLGSEKLFF.

The sample holds a few counts of this clone. The gene calls are TRBV5-6 and TRBJ1-2; D not resolved. Germline loops: CDR1 SGHDT, CDR2 YYEEEE. V dropped 3 bases and J dropped 3 bases, with 12 bases sitting between them. CDR3 size: 14 residues. This chain's CDR3 is CASSSDEYYYGYTF. The CDR3 DNA follows: TGTGCCAGCAGCTCGGACGAGTATTACTATGGCTACACCTTC.

Concerning this clone itself: The sample contains more than one DNA sequence encoding this CDR3. The V gene is TRBV27, the J gene TRBJ1-2; TRBD1 aligns across 7 bases. The length of the CDR3 is 14 residues. Germline V gene sequence: CDR1 MNHEY, CDR2 SMNVEV (reference sequence). V shed 3 bases and J 8 bases; nucleotides not matched to a gene: 9. CDR3 loop: CASSFRGGEGGYTF. CDR3 nucleotides: TGTGCCAGCAGTTTCAGAGGGGGCGAAGGAGGCTACACCTTC.

The rearrangement links TRBV7-3 to TRBJ2-3; the match to TRBD2 covers 10 bases. The ends lost 5 bases at V and 7 bases at J; junction bases unmatched: 9. Germline CDR1 is SGHTA and CDR2 is FQGTGA. This CDR3 region has 15 residues. The CDR3 loop is CASSPGIAGGNTQYF. In DNA form, the CDR3 reads TGTGCCAGCAGCCCGGGGATAGCGGGGGGAAATACGCAGTATTTT.

The sample holds one count of this clone. The genes are TRBV5-5 and TRBJ1-1; D is possibly TRBD1 (5 bases). Germline V lookup: CDR1 SGHKS, CDR2 YYEKEE (reference sequence). Trimming left V 4 bases short and J 1 base short, with 20 bases between. The CDR3 runs to 17 residues. The CDR3 is CASSHIAPGPRNTEAFF. DNA of the CDR3: TGTGCCAGCAGCCACATTGCCCCGGGACCGCGGAACACTGAAGCTTTCTTT.

The J gene is TRBJ1-2, the V gene TRBV4-3; D unclear. Trimming stripped 4 bases from V and 3 bases from J, with 9 bases between. This CDR3 has 13 residues. Germline V gene lookup returns CDR1 LGHNA and CDR2 YSLEER. This CDR3 reads CASSPEQYYGYTF. The CDR3 DNA follows: TGCGCCAGCAGCCCAGAACAGTACTATGGCTACACCTTC.

Comment on this clone: Other DNA sequences from this sample encode an identical CDR3 as well. V usage is TRBV7-2 and J usage is TRBJ2-6; no firm D call. Germline V gives CDR1 SGHTA, CDR2 FQGNSA. The length of the CDR3 is 14 residues. With 1 base removed from V and 4 bases from J, the gap between germline ends came to 5 bases. The CDR3 bases are TGTGCCAGCAGCTTAGGTGTAGGGGCCAACGTCCTGACTTTC. The encoded protein is CASSLGVGANVLTF.

The chain combines TRBV7-2 with TRBJ2-3; tentatively, D is TRBD1 (6 bases). V was clipped by 5 bases and J by 0 bases, with 9 bases between them. CDR1 and CDR2 (germline): SGHTA, FQGNSA. This CDR3 region has 14 residues. In DNA form, the CDR3 reads TGTGCCAGCAGCCGGGACACTAGCACAGATACGCAGTATTTT. Translated: CASSRDTSTDTQYF.

The J gene is TRBJ2-1, the V gene TRBV5-4; unclear D gene. Germline CDR1 is SGHNT and CDR2 is YYREEE (reference sequence). The CDR3 extends over 14 amino acids. Trimming left V 1 base short and J 8 bases short, with 13 bases between. In DNA, the CDR3 is TGTGCCAGCAGCTTGCACTCTCGTCGGGATGAGCAGTTCTTC. Translated: CASSLHSRRDEQFF.

The V and J genes are TRBV5-1 and TRBJ2-7; TRBD2 is a possible D gene (6 bases). The CDR3 runs 16 residues. From germline, CDR1 is SGHRS and CDR2 YFSETQ. Trimming took 6 bases from V and 2 from J, leaving 21 bases between them. The CDR3 here is CASKRSGGLGAYEQYF. The CDR3, as DNA: TGCGCCAGCAAGAGGTCCGGAGGGCTAGGAGCCTACGAGCAGTACTTC.